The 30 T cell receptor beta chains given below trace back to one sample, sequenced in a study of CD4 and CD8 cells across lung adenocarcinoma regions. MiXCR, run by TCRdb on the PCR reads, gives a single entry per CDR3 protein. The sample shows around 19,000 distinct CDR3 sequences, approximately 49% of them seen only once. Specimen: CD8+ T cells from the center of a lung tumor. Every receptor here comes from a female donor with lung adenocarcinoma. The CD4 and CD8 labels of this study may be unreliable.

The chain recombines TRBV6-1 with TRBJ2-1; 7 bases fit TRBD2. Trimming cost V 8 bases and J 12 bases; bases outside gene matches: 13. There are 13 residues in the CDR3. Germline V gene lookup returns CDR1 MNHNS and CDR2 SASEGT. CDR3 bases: TGTGCCAGCGGGCGGGAGAGCCCAGATACGCAGTTCTTC. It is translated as CASGRESPDTQFF.

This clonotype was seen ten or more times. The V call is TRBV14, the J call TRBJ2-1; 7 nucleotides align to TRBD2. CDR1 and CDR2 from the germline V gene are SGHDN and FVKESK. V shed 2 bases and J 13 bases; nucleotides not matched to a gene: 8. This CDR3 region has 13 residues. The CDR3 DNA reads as TGTGCCAGCAGCCAATCCCCCGGGGGGTCTCAGTTCTTC. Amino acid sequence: CASSQSPGGSQFF.

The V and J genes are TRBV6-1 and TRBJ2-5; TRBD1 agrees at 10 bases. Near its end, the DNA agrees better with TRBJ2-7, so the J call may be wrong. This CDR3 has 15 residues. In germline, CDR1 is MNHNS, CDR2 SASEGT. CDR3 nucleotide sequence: TGTGCCAGCAGTGGGACAGGGGGTCCCTCCTACGAGCAGTACTTC. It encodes CASSGTGGPSYEQYF.

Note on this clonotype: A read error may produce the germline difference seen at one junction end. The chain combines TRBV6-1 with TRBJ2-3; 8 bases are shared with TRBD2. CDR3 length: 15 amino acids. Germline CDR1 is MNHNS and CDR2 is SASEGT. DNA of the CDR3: TGTGGCAGGGGTGTCGGGCGGGGGGACAAAGATACGCAGTATTTC. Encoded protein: CGRGVGRGDKDTQYF.

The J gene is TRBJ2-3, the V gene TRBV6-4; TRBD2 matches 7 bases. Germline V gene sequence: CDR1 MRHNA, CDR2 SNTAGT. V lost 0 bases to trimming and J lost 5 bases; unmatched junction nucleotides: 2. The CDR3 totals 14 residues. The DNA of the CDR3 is TGTGCCAGCAGTGACTCGGGACTAATAGATACGCAGTATTTT. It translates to CASSDSGLIDTQYF.

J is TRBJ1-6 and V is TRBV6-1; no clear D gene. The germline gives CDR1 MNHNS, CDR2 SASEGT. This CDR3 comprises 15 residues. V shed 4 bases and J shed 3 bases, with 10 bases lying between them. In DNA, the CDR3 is TGTGCCAGCAGTGCCAAACAGTACTATAATTCACCCCTCCACTTT. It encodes CASSAKQYYNSPLHF.

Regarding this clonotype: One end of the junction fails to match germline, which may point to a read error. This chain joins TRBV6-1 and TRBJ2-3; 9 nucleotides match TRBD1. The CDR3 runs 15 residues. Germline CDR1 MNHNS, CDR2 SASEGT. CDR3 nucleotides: TGTGCCAGCAGTGCGGGACAGGGAAGCAAAGATACGCAGTATTTT. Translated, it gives CASSAGQGSKDTQYF.

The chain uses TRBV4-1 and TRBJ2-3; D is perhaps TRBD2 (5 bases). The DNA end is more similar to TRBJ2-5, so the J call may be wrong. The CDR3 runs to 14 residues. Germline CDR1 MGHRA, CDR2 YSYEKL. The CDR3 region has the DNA TGCGCCAGCAGCCAAGAAGGGCGGGCCCGGACCCAGTACTTC. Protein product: CASSQEGRARTQYF.

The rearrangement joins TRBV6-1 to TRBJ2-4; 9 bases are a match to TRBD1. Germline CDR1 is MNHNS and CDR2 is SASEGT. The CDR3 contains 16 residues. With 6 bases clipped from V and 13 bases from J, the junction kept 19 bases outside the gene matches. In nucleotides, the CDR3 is TGTGCCAGCAGCCGCCACGGGGACAGGGACAAAGACACCCAGTACTTC. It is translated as CASSRHGDRDKDTQYF.

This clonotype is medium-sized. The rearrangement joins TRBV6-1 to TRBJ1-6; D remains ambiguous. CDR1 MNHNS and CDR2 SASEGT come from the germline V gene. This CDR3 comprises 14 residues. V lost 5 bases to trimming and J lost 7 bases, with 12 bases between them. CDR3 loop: CASSQSDGNSPLHF. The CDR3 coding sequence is TGTGCCAGCAGTCAAAGTGACGGGAATTCACCCCTCCACTTT.

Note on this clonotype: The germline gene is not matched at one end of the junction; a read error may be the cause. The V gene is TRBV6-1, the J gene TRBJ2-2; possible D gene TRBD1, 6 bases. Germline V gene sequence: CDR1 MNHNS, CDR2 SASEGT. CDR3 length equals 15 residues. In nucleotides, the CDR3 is TGTGCCAGGAGGCGACAGGCTGTGAACACCGGGGAGCTGTATTTT. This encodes CARRRQAVNTGELYF.

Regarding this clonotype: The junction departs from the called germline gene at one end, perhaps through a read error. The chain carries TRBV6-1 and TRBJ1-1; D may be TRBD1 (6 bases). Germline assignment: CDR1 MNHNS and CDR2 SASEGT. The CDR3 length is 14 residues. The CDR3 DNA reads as TGTGCCAGCAGCCGGGACAAGGAAAACACTGAAGATTCCTTT. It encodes CASSRDKENTEDSF.

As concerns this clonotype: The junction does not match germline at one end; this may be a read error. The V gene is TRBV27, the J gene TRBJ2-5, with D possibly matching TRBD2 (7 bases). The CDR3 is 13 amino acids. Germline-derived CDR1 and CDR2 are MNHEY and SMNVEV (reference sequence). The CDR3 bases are TGTGCCCGCGGGGGCCGTGACGAAGAGATCCAGTACTTC. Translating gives CARGGRDEEIQYF.

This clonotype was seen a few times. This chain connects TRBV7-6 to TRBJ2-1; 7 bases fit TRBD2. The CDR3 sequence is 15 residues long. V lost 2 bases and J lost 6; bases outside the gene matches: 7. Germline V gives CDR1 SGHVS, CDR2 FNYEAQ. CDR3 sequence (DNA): TGTGCCAGCAGCTTACTTAGTGGACTAGGCAATGAGCAGTTCTTC. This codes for CASSLLSGLGNEQFF.

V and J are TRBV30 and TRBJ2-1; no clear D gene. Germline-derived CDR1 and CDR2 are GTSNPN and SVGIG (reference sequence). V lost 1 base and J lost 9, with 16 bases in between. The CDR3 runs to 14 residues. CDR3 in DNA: TGTGCCTGGAGTGCCGGTGACTTTTTTAGTGAGCAGTTCTTC. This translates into CAWSAGDFFSEQFF. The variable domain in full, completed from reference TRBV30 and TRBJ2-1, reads SQTIHQWPATLVQPVGSPLSLECTVEGTSNPNLYWYRQAAGRGLQLLFYSVGIGQISSEVPQNLSASRPQDRQFILSSKKLLLSDSGFYLCAWSAGDFFSEQFFGPGTRLTVL.

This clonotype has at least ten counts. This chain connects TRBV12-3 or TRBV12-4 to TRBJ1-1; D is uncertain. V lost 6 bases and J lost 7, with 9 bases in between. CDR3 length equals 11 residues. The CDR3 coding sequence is TGTGCCAGCAGCCGTGGACTTGAAGCTTTCTTT. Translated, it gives CASSRGLEAFF.

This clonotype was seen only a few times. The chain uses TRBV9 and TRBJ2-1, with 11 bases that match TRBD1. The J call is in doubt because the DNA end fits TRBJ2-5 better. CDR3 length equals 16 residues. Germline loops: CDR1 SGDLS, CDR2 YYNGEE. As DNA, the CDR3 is TGTGCCAGCAGCATCCGGGGACAGGGGGGACAAGAGACCCAGTACTTC. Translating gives CASSIRGQGGQETQYF.

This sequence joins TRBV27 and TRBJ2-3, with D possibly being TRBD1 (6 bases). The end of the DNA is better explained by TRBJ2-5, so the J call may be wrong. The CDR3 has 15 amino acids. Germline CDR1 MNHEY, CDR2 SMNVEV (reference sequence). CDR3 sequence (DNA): TGTGCCAGCAGGCAGGGGAGCAGGGATGCAGATACCCAGTACTTC. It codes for CASRQGSRDADTQYF.

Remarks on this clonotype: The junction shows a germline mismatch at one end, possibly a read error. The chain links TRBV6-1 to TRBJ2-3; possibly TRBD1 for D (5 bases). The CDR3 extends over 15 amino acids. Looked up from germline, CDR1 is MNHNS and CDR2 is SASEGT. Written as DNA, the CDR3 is TGTGCCAGGAGTGCCAGGCAGGGAAGCACAGATACGCAGTATTTC. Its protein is CARSARQGSTDTQYF.

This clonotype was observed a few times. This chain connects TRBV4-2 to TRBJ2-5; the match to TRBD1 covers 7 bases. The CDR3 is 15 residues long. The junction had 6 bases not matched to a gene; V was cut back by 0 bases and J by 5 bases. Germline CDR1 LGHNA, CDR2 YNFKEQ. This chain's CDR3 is CASSQDRGRVETQYF. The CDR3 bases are TGTGCCAGCAGCCAAGATAGGGGGCGCGTGGAGACCCAGTACTTC.

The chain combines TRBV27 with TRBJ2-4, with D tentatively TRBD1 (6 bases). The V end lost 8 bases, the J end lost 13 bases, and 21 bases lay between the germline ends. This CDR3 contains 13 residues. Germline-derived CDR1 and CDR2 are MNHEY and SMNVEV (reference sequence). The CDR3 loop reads CASGGLVQEIQYF. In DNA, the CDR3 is TGTGCCAGCGGGGGCCTTGTACAAGAGATCCAGTACTTC.

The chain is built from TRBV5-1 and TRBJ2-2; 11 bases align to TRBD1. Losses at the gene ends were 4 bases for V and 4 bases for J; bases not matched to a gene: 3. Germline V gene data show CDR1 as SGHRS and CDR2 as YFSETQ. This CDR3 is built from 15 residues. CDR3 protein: CASSSGTGGTGELFF. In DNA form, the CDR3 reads TGCGCCAGCAGCAGCGGGACAGGGGGCACCGGGGAGCTGTTTTTT.

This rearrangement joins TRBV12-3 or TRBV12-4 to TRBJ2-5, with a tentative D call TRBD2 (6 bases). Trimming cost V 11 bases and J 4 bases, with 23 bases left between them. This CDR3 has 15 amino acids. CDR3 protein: CAAGTGGCDTETQYF. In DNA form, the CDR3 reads TGTGCCGCGGGGACCGGCGGTTGTGACACAGAGACCCAGTACTTC.

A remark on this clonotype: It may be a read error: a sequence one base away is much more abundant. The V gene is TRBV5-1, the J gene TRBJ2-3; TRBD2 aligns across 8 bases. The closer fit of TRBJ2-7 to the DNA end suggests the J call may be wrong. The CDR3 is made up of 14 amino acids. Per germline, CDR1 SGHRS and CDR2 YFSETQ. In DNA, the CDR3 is TGCGCCAGCAGCTTTGCGGGAGGAGATAATGAGCAGTACTTC. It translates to CASSFAGGDNEQYF.

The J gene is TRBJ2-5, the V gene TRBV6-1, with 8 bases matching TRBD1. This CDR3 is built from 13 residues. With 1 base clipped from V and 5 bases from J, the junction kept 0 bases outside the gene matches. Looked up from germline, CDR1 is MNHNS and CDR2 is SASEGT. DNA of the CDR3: TGTGCCAGCAGTGAAGACAGGGGGGAGACCCAGTACTTC. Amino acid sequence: CASSEDRGETQYF.

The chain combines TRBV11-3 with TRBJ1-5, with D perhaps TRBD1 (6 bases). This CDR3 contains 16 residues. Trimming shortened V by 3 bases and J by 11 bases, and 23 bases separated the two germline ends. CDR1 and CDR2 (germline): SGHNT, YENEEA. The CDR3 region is CASSLGLGGSVPSQHF. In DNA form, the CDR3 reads TGTGCCAGCAGCTTGGGGCTCGGGGGCTCCGTTCCGTCCCAGCATTTT.

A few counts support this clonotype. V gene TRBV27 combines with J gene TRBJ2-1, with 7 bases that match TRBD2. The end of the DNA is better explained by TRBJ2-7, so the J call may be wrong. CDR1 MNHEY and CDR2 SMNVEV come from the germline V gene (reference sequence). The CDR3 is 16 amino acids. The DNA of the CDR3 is TGTGCCAGCAGTTTAAAAGCGGGATGGCAAACCTACGAGCAGTACTTC. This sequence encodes CASSLKAGWQTYEQYF.

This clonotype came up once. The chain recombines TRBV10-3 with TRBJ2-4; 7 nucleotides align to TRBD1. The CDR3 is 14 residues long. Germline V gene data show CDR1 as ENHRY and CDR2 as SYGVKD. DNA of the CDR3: TGTGCGGGGAAGGTGCCGGGACAGCGAGAGATTCAGTACTTC. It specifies CAGKVPGQREIQYF.

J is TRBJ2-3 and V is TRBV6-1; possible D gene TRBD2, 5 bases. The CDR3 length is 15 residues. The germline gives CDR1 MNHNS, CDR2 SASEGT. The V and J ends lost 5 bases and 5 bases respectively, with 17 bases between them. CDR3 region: CASSQEYRGEDTQYF. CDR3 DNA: TGTGCCAGCAGTCAAGAGTACCGGGGTGAAGATACGCAGTATTTT.

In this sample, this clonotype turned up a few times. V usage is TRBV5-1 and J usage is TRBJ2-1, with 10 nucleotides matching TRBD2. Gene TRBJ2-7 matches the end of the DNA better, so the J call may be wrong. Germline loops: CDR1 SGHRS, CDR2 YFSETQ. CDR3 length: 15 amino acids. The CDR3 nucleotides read TGCGCCAGCAGCTTGGTTGGTAGCGGGAGGTACGAGCAGTACTTC. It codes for CASSLVGSGRYEQYF.